This paragraph reports one T cell receptor (beta chain). This CDR3 comprises 18 residues. Germline CDR1 LNHNV, CDR2 YYDKDF (reference sequence). The ends were cut back, 0 bases at V and 8 bases at J, with 23 bases in the middle. Per the study methods: For nucleated cells, counts were estimated from reference gene primer amplification. Repertoires were generated with immunoSEQ multiplex PCR, while TCRdb's copy carries only in-frame clones and drops some. The D gene and trimming were derived from the DNA, and the V and J assignments and clone size from that table. Of under 250,000 clones listed, 82% are singletons. This record comes from a study of blood T cell repertoires in COVID-19. As for the study in general: The United States, Italy and Spain were the sources of the acute and convalescent COVID-19 samples. In each case, the material was cDNA or gDNA derived from T cells, B-cell-depleted T cells, or PBMCs.

The source of this sequence is a woman between 18 and 29 years old with acute or convalescent COVID-19. The source material was peripheral blood. This chain links TRBV15 with TRBJ1-3; D not resolved. CDR3 in amino acids: CATSRDLIATTRVYTIYF. CDR3 nucleotides: TGTGCCACCAGCAGAGATCTGATAGCGACTACCCGGGTTTACACCATATATTTT.